The entry that follows covers one T cell receptor (beta chain) sequence. Its antigen is unidentified. It was with 60 Vbeta and 13 Jbeta primers that the PCR ran. Repertoires were generated with immunoSEQ multiplex PCR, while TCRdb's copy carries only in-frame clones and drops some. The sample holds just over 150,000 clones. The CDR3 has 14 amino acids. CDR1 is LNHDA, CDR2 SQIVND, per germline (reference sequence). The V gene lost 11 bases and the J gene lost 3 bases, with 19 bases spanning the gap. The data are from a study of cytomegalovirus exposure and HLA in healthy donors. General study results and limits: The Asian-associated ancestry cluster reportedly had fewer N-insertions than the roughly 670-donor mean in a later analysis.

Sample: PBMCs. The rearrangement uses TRBV19 and TRBJ1-2; TRBD1 might be the D (5 bases). This clonotype originated in a man under 40 in good health and CMV-seronegative. The CDR3 is CAGNQGTADYGYTF. CDR3 coding DNA: TGTGCCGGTAATCAGGGAACGGCGGACTATGGCTACACCTTC.